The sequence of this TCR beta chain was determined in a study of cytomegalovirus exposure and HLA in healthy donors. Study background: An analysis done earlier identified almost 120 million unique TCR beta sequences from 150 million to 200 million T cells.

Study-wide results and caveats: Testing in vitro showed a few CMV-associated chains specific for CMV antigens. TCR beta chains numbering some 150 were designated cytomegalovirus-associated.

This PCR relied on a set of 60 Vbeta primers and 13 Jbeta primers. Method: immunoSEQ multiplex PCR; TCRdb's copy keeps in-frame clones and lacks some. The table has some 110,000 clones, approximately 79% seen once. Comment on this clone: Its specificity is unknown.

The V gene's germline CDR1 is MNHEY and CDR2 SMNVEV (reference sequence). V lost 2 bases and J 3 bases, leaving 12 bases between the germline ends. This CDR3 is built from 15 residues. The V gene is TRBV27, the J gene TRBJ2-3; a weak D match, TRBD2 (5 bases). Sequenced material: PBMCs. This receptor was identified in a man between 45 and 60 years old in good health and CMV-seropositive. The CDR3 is CASSLGVTGTDTQYF. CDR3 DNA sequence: TGTGCCAGCAGTTTAGGCGTTACGGGAACAGATACGCAGTATTTT.